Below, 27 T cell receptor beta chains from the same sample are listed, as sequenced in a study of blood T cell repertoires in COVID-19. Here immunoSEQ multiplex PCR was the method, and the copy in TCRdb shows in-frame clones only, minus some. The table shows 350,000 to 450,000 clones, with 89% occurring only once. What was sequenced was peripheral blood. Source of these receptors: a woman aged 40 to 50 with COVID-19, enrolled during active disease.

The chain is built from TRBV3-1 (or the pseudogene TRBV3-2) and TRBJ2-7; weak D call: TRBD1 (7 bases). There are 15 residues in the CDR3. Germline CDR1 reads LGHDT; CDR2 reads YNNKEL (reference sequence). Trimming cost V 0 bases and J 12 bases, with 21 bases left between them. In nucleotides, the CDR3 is TGTGCCAGCAGCCAAGATAGTGGGCCAGGGGGACTGCCGTACTTC. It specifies CASSQDSGPGGLPYF.

CDR3 coding DNA: TGTGCCAGCACTGACAGTGATCAGCCCCAGCATTTT. Residues: CASTDSDQPQHF. The chain employs TRBV28 and TRBJ1-5, with D possibly being TRBD1 (5 bases). Deletions cut 7 bases from V and 5 bases from J, with 9 bases between. The CDR3 has 12 residues. CDR1 is MDHEN, CDR2 SYDVKM, per germline.

In nucleotides, the CDR3 is TGTGCCAGCAGCTCCGGGGGAAACTACGAGCAGTACTTC. Its protein product is CASSSGGNYEQYF. V usage is TRBV6-5 and J usage is TRBJ2-7; perhaps TRBD2 as D (6 bases). The CDR3 covers 13 residues. Per the germline V gene, CDR1 is MNHEY and CDR2 is SVGAGI. Trimming shortened V by 6 bases and J by 3 bases, and 12 bases separated the two germline ends.

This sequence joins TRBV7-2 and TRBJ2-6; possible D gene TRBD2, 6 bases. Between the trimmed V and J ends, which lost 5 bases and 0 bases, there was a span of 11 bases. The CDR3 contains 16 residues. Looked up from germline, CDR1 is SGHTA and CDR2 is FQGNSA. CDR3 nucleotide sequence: TGTGCCAGCAGCCCCGCGGGATCCTCTGGGGCCAACGTCCTGACTTTC. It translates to CASSPAGSSGANVLTF.

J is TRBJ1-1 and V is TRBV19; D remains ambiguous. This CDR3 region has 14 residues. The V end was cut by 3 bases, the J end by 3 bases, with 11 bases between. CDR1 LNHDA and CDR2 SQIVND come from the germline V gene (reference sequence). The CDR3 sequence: CASSISGSDTEAFF. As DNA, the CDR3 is TGTGCCAGTAGTATTTCGGGGTCGGACACTGAAGCTTTCTTT. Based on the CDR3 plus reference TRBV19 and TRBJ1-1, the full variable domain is DGGITQSPKYLFRKEGQNVTLSCEQNLNHDAMYWYRQDPGQGLRLIYYSQIVNDFQKGDIAEGYSVSREKKESFPLTVTSAQKNPTAFYLCASSISGSDTEAFFGQGTRLTVV.

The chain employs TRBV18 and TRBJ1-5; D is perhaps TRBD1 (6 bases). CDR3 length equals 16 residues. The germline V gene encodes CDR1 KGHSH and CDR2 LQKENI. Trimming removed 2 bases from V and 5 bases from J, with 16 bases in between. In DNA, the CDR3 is TGTGCCAGCTCACCAGTCAGAGCCCAGGGGTATCAGCCCCAGCATTTT. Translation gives CASSPVRAQGYQPQHF.

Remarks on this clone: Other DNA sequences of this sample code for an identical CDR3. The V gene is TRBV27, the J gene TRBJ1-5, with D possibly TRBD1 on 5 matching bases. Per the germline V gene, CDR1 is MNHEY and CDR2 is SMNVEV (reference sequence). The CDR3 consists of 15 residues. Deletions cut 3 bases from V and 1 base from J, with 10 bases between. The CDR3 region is CASSFTGASNQPQHF. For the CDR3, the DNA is TGTGCCAGCAGTTTCACTGGGGCAAGCAATCAGCCCCAGCATTTT.

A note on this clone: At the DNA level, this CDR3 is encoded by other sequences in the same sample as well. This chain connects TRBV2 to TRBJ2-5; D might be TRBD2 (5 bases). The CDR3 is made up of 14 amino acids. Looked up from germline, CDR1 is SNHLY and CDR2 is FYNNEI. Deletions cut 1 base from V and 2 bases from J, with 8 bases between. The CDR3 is CASSEVRGQETQYF. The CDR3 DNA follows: TGTGCCAGCAGTGAAGTTCGGGGACAAGAGACCCAGTACTTC.

This CDR3 is CASSPGLNTEAFF. CDR3 sequence (DNA): TGTGCCAGCAGCCCAGGATTGAACACTGAAGCTTTCTTT. The rearrangement uses TRBV7-6 and TRBJ1-1; D gene unclear. Trimming stripped 5 bases from V and 0 bases from J, with 7 bases between. Germline loops: CDR1 SGHVS, CDR2 FNYEAQ. The CDR3 is 13 amino acids.

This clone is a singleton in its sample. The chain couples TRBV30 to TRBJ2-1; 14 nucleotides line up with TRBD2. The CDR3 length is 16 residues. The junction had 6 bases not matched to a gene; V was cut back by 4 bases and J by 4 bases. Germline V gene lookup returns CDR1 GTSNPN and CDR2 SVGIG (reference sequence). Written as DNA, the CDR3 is TGTGCCTGGACGGGACTAGCGGGAGATTGGTACAATGAGCAGTTCTTC. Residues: CAWTGLAGDWYNEQFF.

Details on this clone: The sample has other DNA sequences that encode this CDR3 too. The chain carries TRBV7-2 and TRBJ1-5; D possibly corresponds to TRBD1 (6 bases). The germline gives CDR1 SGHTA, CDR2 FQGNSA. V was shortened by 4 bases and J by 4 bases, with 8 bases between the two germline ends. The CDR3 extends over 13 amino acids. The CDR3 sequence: CASSSQGNQPQHF. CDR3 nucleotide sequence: TGTGCCAGCAGCTCCCAGGGGAATCAGCCCCAGCATTTT.

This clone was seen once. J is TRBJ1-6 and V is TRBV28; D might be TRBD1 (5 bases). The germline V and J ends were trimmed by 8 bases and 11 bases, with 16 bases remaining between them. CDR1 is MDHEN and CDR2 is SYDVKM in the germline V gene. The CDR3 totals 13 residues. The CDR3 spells CASVWGLAAPLHF. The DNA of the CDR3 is TGTGCCAGCGTTTGGGGACTCGCGGCACCCCTCCACTTT.

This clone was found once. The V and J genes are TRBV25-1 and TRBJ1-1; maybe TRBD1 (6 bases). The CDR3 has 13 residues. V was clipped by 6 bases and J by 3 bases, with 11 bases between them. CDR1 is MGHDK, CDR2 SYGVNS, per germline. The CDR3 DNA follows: TGTGCCAGCAGGAGGGGGTTGGACACTGAAGCTTTCTTT. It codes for CASRRGLDTEAFF.

CDR3: CASSQNTGGASNQPQHF. As DNA, the CDR3 is TGTGCCAGCAGCCAGAATACAGGGGGTGCGAGCAATCAGCCCCAGCATTTT. The chain is built from TRBV4-2 and TRBJ1-5; 8 nucleotides align to TRBD1. With 3 bases clipped from V and 1 base from J, the junction kept 8 bases outside the gene matches. The germline gives CDR1 LGHNA, CDR2 YNFKEQ. The CDR3 consists of 17 residues.

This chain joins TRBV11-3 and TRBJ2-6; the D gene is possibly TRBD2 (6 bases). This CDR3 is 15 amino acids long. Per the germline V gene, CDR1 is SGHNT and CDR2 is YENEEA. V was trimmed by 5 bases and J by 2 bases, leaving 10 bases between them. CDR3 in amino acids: CASSRGGAGANVLTF. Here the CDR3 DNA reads TGTGCCAGCAGCCGAGGAGGGGCTGGGGCCAACGTCCTGACTTTC.

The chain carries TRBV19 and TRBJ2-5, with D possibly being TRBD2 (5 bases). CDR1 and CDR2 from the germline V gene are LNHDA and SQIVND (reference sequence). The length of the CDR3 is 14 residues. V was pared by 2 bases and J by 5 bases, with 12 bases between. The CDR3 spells CASSIRGGGETQYF. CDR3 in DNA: TGTGCCAGTAGTATACGAGGAGGTGGTGAGACCCAGTACTTC. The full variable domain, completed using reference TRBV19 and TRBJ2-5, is DGGITQSPKYLFRKEGQNVTLSCEQNLNHDAMYWYRQDPGQGLRLIYYSQIVNDFQKGDIAEGYSVSREKKESFPLTVTSAQKNPTAFYLCASSIRGGGETQYFGPGTRLLVL.

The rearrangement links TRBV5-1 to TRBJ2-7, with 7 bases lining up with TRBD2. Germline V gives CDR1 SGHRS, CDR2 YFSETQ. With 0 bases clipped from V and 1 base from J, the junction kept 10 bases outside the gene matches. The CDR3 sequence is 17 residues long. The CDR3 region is CASSLVRRSGGSYEQYF. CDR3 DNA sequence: TGCGCCAGCAGCTTGGTACGCAGGTCGGGAGGTTCCTACGAGCAGTACTTC.

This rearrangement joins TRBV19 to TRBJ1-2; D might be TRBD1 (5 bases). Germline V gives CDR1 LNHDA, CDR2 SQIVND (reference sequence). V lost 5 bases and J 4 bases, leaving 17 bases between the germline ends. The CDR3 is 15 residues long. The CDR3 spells CASSATGLEGYGYTF. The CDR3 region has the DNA TGTGCCAGTAGTGCAACAGGACTGGAGGGCTATGGCTACACCTTC.

In DNA, the CDR3 is TGCGCCAGCAGCTTGGAGCTTGTCACCGGGGAGCTGTTTTTT. As protein: CASSLELVTGELFF. The chain joins TRBV5-1 to TRBJ2-2; D is ambiguous. Trimming cost V 0 bases and J 4 bases, with 7 bases left between them. The CDR3 totals 14 residues. The germline V gene has CDR1 SGHRS and CDR2 YFSETQ.

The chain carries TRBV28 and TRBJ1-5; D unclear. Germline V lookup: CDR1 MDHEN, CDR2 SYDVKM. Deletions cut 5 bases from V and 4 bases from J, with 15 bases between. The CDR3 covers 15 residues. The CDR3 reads CASSTPTLRNQPQHF. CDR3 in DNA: TGTGCCAGCAGTACTCCGACATTACGGAATCAGCCCCAGCATTTT.

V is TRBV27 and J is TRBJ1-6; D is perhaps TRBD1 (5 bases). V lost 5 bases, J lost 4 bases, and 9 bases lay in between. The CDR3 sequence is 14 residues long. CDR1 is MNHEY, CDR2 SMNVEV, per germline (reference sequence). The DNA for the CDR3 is TGTGCCAGCAGTCCCTCAGGGTATAATTCACCCCTCCACTTT. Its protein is CASSPSGYNSPLHF.

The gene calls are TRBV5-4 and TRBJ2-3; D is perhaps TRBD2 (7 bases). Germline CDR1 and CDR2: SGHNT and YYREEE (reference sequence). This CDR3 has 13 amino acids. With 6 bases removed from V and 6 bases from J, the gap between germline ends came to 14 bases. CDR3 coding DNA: TGTGCCAGCAACGGGGGGCAGGCGGATACGCAGTATTTT. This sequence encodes CASNGGQADTQYF. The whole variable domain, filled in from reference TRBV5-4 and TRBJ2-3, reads ETGVTQSPTHLIKTRGQQVTLRCSSQSGHNTVSWYQQALGQGPQFIFQYYREEENGRGNFPPRFSGLQFPNYSSELNVNALELDDSALYLCASNGGQADTQYFGPGTRLTVL.

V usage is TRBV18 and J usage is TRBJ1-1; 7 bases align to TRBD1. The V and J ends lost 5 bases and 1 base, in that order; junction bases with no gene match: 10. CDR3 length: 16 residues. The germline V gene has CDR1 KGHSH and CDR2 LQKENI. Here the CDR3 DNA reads TGTGCCAGCTCATTTGCGACAGGGACCCCGAACACTGAAGCTTTCTTT. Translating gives CASSFATGTPNTEAFF.

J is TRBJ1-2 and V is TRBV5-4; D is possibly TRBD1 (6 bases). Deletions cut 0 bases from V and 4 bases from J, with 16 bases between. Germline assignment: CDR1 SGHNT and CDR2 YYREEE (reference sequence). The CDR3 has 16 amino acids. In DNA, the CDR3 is TGTGCCAGCAGCTTGGCCGACGTTCAAGGGGGCTATGGCTACACCTTC. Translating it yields CASSLADVQGGYGYTF. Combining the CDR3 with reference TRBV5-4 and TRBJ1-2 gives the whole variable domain ETGVTQSPTHLIKTRGQQVTLRCSSQSGHNTVSWYQQALGQGPQFIFQYYREEENGRGNFPPRFSGLQFPNYSSELNVNALELDDSALYLCASSLADVQGGYGYTFGSGTRLTVV.

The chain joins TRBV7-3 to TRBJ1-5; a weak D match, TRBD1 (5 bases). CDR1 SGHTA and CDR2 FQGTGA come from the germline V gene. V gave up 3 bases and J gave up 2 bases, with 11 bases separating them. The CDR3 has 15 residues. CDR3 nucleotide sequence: TGTGCCAGCAGCTTGGGGGGAGAGGGCAATCAGCCCCAGCATTTT. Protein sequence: CASSLGGEGNQPQHF.

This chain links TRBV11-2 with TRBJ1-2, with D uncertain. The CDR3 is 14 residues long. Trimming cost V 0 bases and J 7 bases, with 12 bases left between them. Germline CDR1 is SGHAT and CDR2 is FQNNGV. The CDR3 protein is CASSLDVQVIGYTF. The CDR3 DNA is TGTGCCAGCAGCTTAGACGTGCAGGTGATTGGCTACACCTTC.

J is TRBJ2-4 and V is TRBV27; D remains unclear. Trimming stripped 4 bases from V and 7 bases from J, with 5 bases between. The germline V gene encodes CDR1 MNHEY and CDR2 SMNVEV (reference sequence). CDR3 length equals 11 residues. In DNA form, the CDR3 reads TGTGCCAGCAGTTCCGGTAACATTCAGTACTTC. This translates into CASSSGNIQYF.